Listed here are 14 T cell receptor beta chains from one sample, sequenced in a study of radiation and T cells in renal cell carcinoma. The time point is: baseline pretreatment blood. The treatment is: 15 Gy SBRT to primary tumor, nephrectomy 4 weeks later. The data were produced by immunoSEQ multiplex PCR, yet TCRdb's version contains in-frame clones alone and is incomplete. Found here are about 59,000 clones, roughly 79% of them singletons; the top ten hold 7.3%. The sample here was blood, taken from a patient whose treatment included radiotherapy and nephrectomy. These receptors all come from a man between 60 and 75 years old with renal cell carcinoma.

V gene TRBV7-9 combines with J gene TRBJ1-6; D might be TRBD1 (6 bases). V was clipped by 5 bases and J by 6 bases, with 11 bases between them. The CDR3 extends over 14 amino acids. The germline gives CDR1 SEHNR, CDR2 FQNEAQ (reference sequence). For the CDR3, the DNA is TGTGCCAGCAGCCCCTCCAGGGGTAATTCACCCCTCCACTTT. It codes for CASSPSRGNSPLHF.

There are a few counts of this clone. V and J are TRBV7-6 and TRBJ1-1; a weak D match, TRBD1 (6 bases). The CDR3 totals 13 residues. Between the trimmed V and J ends, which lost 5 bases and 9 bases, there was a span of 16 bases. Germline V gene lookup returns CDR1 SGHVS and CDR2 FNYEAQ. As DNA, the CDR3 is TGTGCCAGCAGCCCAATACAGGGAGGGCAAGCTTTCTTT. This codes for CASSPIQGGQAFF.

This chain links TRBV5-1 with TRBJ2-7; 11 nucleotides match TRBD2. Looked up from germline, CDR1 is SGHRS and CDR2 is YFSETQ. With V trimmed by 0 bases and J by 3 bases, 5 bases remained unmatched. This CDR3 is 16 amino acids long. The CDR3 sequence is CASSLAGLAGGYEQYF. CDR3 bases: TGCGCCAGCAGCTTGGCCGGTCTAGCGGGGGGCTACGAGCAGTACTTC.

The chain recombines TRBV18 with TRBJ2-5; the match to TRBD1 covers 8 bases. Losses at the gene ends were 0 bases for V and 2 bases for J; bases not matched to a gene: 5. Germline CDR1 and CDR2: KGHSH and LQKENI. The CDR3 length is 16 residues. CDR3 sequence reads: CASSPPQGGSQETQYF. The CDR3 nucleotides are TGTGCCAGCTCACCACCACAGGGGGGATCTCAAGAGACCCAGTACTTC.

This chain joins TRBV11-3 and TRBJ2-1, with D perhaps TRBD2 (5 bases). The CDR3 has 14 amino acids. V gave up 8 bases and J gave up 7 bases, with 18 bases separating them. Germline V lookup: CDR1 SGHNT, CDR2 YENEEA. This chain's CDR3 is CASSSRGAENEQFF. CDR3 bases: TGTGCCAGCTCCTCCCGGGGAGCCGAGAATGAGCAGTTCTTC.

The J gene is TRBJ2-3, the V gene TRBV7-2; TRBD2 agrees at 10 bases. The length of the CDR3 is 14 residues. CDR1 and CDR2 from the germline V gene are SGHTA and FQGNSA. V gave up 5 bases and J gave up 4 bases; unmatched junction bases: 3. The CDR3 loop reads CASSLSGGPDTQYF. The CDR3 bases are TGTGCCAGCAGCCTTAGCGGGGGGCCAGATACGCAGTATTTT.

The chain joins TRBV4-1 to TRBJ1-2, with 7 bases fitting TRBD1. The V and J ends lost 0 bases and 2 bases, in that order; junction bases with no gene match: 0. The CDR3 is made up of 14 amino acids. The germline V gene encodes CDR1 MGHRA and CDR2 YSYEKL. The CDR3 bases are TGCGCCAGCAGCCAAGAGACAGGGAACTATGGCTACACCTTC. Translated: CASSQETGNYGYTF.

The chain joins TRBV30 to TRBJ1-1; tentatively, D is TRBD1 (5 bases). V was trimmed by 5 bases and J by 1 base, leaving 14 bases between them. CDR1 and CDR2 from the germline V gene are GTSNPN and SVGIG (reference sequence). This CDR3 comprises 14 residues. The CDR3 nucleotides are TGTGCCTGGGGGCCCGGTGGGGGGAACACTGAAGCTTTCTTT. Its protein product is CAWGPGGGNTEAFF.

This rearrangement joins TRBV18 to TRBJ2-3, with 12 positions matching TRBD2. Per germline, CDR1 KGHSH and CDR2 LQKENI. There are 18 residues in the CDR3. V was pared by 5 bases and J by 0 bases, with 9 bases of the junction left unmatched. CDR3 in DNA: TGTGCCAGCTCAGAGGGACTAGCGGGCAGAGCTAGCACAGATACGCAGTATTTT. This translates into CASSEGLAGRASTDTQYF.

CDR3 in DNA: TGTGCCAGCAGTTACTCGCGGGGGGACAATGAGCAGTTCTTC. It yields the protein CASSYSRGDNEQFF. The V call is TRBV6-5, the J call TRBJ2-1; TRBD2 aligns across 8 bases. Looked up from germline, CDR1 is MNHEY and CDR2 is SVGAGI. The length of the CDR3 is 14 residues. The V gene end was trimmed by 0 bases and the J gene end by 5 bases; junction bases not matched to a gene: 0.

This chain links TRBV29-1 with TRBJ2-2, with 10 bases aligning to TRBD2. Germline V gives CDR1 SQVTM, CDR2 ANQGSEA. The V and J ends lost 3 bases and 7 bases, in that order; junction bases with no gene match: 8. The CDR3 totals 15 residues. For the CDR3, the DNA is TGCAGCGTTGAGAGGACTAGCGGCGAAGGCGGGGAGCTGTTTTTT. Amino acids: CSVERTSGEGGELFF.

The DNA for the CDR3 is TGTGCCAGTAGTATACACGGACAGGGACCGAGGCCTTTCTTT. It specifies CASSIHGQGPRPFF. J is TRBJ1-1 and V is TRBV19; 8 positions match TRBD1. Trimming took 2 bases from V and 12 from J; bases not matched to a gene: 11. The germline CDR1 and CDR2 sequences are LNHDA and SQIVND (reference sequence). The CDR3 spans 14 residues.

V gene TRBV6-6 combines with J gene TRBJ2-7; D perhaps matches TRBD1 (5 bases). The CDR3 sequence is 14 residues long. Germline V CDR1 and CDR2: MNHNY, SVGAGI (reference sequence). Trimming left V 2 bases short and J 5 bases short, with 13 bases between. The CDR3 nucleotides read TGTGCCAGCAGTTACGCCTCATCCAGGGACGAGCAGTACTTC. This translates into CASSYASSRDEQYF.

The chain combines TRBV6-6 with TRBJ2-1, with TRBD1 identical over 10 bases. CDR1 and CDR2 (germline): MNHNY, SVGAGI (reference sequence). With V trimmed by 5 bases and J by 8 bases, 12 bases remained unmatched. The CDR3 runs to 16 residues. CDR3 sequence (DNA): TGTGCCAGCAGTAAACCCCGGACAGGGGGGGGATATGAGCAGTTCTTC. It codes for CASSKPRTGGGYEQFF.